This T cell receptor (beta chain) derives from a study of blood T cell repertoires in COVID-19. The assay was immunoSEQ multiplex PCR, and TCRdb's table has in-frame clones only and misses some. The sample includes 200,000 or so clones, 80% to 90% of them seen just once. The CDR3 consists of 16 residues. Germline CDR1 and CDR2: MNHEY and SMNVEV (reference sequence). The V and J ends lost 5 bases and 7 bases respectively, with 21 bases between them. The source is a woman of 80 years or more with acute or convalescent COVID-19. The chain carries TRBV27 and TRBJ1-5, with D perhaps matching TRBD1 (5 bases). Sequenced material: peripheral blood. The CDR3 here is CASSQILQGFRQPQHF. DNA for the CDR3: TGTGCCAGCAGTCAAATTCTGCAGGGTTTCCGGCAGCCCCAGCATTTT.